Below, one T cell receptor (beta chain) is given with its context. The antigen is unknown. The CDR3 runs to 15 residues. Germline V gene data show CDR1 as SNHLY and CDR2 as FYNNEI. The trim removed 6 bases at V and 2 bases at J, leaving 4 bases unmatched. This entry is derived from a study of identifying expanded T cells in peripheral blood. Study outcomes and limitations: Over approximately two and four weeks, about 15 and 19 clones changed, versus roughly 1.1 between replicates.

Produced via immunoSEQ multiplex PCR; TCRdb's table is partial and in-frame only. The sample has about 130,000 clones; 65% to 90% are singletons. The chain carries TRBV2 and TRBJ2-6, with 7 positions matching TRBD1. The specimen sequenced was blood. The receptor was isolated from a person aged 18 to 75 in good health. Here the CDR3 reads CASSADRAGANVLTF. Written as DNA, the CDR3 is TGTGCCAGCAGCGCCGACAGGGCTGGGGCCAACGTCCTGACTTTC.